The subject of this entry is one T cell receptor (beta chain). Its antigen is as yet unknown. CDR3 size: 14 residues. Losses at the gene ends were 3 bases for V and 5 bases for J; bases not matched to a gene: 5. From germline, CDR1 is SGDLS and CDR2 YYNGEE. This sample is drawn from a study of cytomegalovirus exposure and HLA in healthy donors. In the PCR, 60 Vbeta and 13 Jbeta primers were used. Clones were sequenced by immunoSEQ multiplex PCR, and TCRdb holds only the in-frame ones, with some missing. The repertoire has approximately 170,000 clones, about 80% of them found once; the top ten carry approximately 2.1%. Findings and limits, study-wide: The investigators catalogued 164 TCR beta chains as cytomegalovirus-associated.

The chain carries TRBV9 and TRBJ1-2; 9 nucleotides agree with TRBD1. Sequencing was performed on PBMCs. This TCR was recovered from a woman aged 25 to 45 in good health and CMV-seropositive. In DNA form, the CDR3 reads TGTGCCAGCAGCGGCCCGGGACAGGGATATGGCTACACCTTC. Amino acids: CASSGPGQGYGYTF.